The 2 T cell receptor beta chains in this list originate from one sample, sequenced in a study of breast tumors, draining lymph nodes, adjacent tissues. Breast cancer patients provided tissue from their axillary draining lymph nodes. Each CDR3 protein is one row after TCRdb ran MiXCR on the multiplex PCR reads. The sample consists of 150,000 to 200,000 distinct CDR3 sequences, approximately 33% of them appearing once. The material sequenced was axillary lymph node tissue. These receptors came from a female donor with breast cancer. Some clones in this sample may be carry-over from other donors' samples.

The chain has TRBV6-1 and TRBJ1-1, with 7 bases aligning to TRBD1. The CDR3 is 15 residues long. CDR1 and CDR2 from the germline V gene are MNHNS and SASEGT. V shed 4 bases and J 1 base; nucleotides not matched to a gene: 6. CDR3 sequence (DNA): TGTGCCAGCAGTGTCGCCGGGACAGCGAACACTGAAGCTTTCTTT. It codes for CASSVAGTANTEAFF.

This chain joins TRBV7-9 and TRBJ1-4; D is undetermined. There are 15 residues in the CDR3. V dropped 5 bases and J dropped 8 bases, with 18 bases sitting between them. The germline gives CDR1 SEHNR, CDR2 FQNEAQ (reference sequence). The CDR3 sequence is CASSICLAGKEKLFF. The CDR3 DNA follows: TGTGCCAGCAGCATCTGTCTGGCAGGCAAGGAAAAACTGTTTTTT.